The present entry profiles one T cell receptor beta chain with its context. The antigen remains unidentified. This sample is drawn from a study of T-cell memory formation after mild COVID-19. Study as a whole: In these data, TCR clusters were largely donor specific.

From 5'RACE with constant-segment primers came TCR alpha and TCR beta cDNA libraries that carried sample barcodes and UMIs. A single record per CDR3 protein comes from TCRdb applying MiXCR to the 5' RACE reads. This table holds around 470,000 distinct CDR3 sequences, 20% found once. Whole-study findings and limits: CD4+ contracting clones were found mainly in CM and EM, and CD8+ ones in EMRA.

This clonotype originated in an adult woman who had mild COVID-19 (a few samples of this study predate the infection). Cell type and time point are not known. Specimen: PBMCs or a T cell subset sorted from them (not recorded which).

The CDR3 loop is CASSSSQGNTEAFF. CDR3 DNA: TGCGCCAGCAGCAGCTCACAGGGGAACACTGAAGCTTTCTTT. V usage is TRBV5-1 and J usage is TRBJ1-1; tentative D call: TRBD1 (6 bases). CDR3 length: 14 amino acids. With 4 bases removed from V and 1 base from J, the gap between germline ends came to 11 bases. The germline gives CDR1 SGHRS, CDR2 YFSETQ.